This TCR beta chain stems from a study of blood T cell repertoires in COVID-19. Study information: The United States, Italy and Spain provided the acute and convalescent COVID-19 samples.

This CDR3 comprises 15 residues. J lost 6 bases, V lost 7 bases, and 10 bases had no gene match. Germline lookup yields CDR1 SNHLY and CDR2 FYNNEI. Per the original methods: The assay estimated nucleated cells by amplifying reference gene primers. The repertoire was sequenced with immunoSEQ multiplex PCR; TCRdb's copy has only in-frame clones and lacks some. V and J calls and clone size follow that table, whereas D and trimming were derived from the DNA. The repertoire consists of fewer than 500,000 clones, with 80% to 90% occurring once and the leading ten covering approximately 4.5%. J is TRBJ2-1 and V is TRBV2; 9 nucleotides match TRBD1. The sequenced sample was peripheral blood. This TCR derives from a woman in her twenties or thirties with acute or convalescent COVID-19. CDR3 in DNA: TGTGCCAGCATTATCGGGGACAGGGACAGCAATGAGCAGTTCTTC. Amino acids: CASIIGDRDSNEQFF.